This TCR beta chain was retrieved from a study of beta chain features in type 1 diabetes. Populations obtained by sorting all exceeded 95% purity. CDR1 is SGHNT, CDR2 YYREEE, per germline (reference sequence). Trimming left V 5 bases short and J 7 bases short, with 13 bases between. There are 14 residues in the CDR3. Notes on the study in general: Among patients, naive, central memory and Treg TCRB repertoires appeared more similar than among healthy donors.

Regarding this clone: Its antigen is currently unknown.

cDNA synthesis used the whole RNA isolate, giving expressed TCRB sequences. Here immunoSEQ multiplex PCR was the method, and the copy in TCRdb shows in-frame clones only, minus some. The sample includes about 15,000 clones, around 43% seen only once; the top ten take under 0.6%. Sequencing was carried out using stem cell memory CD4+ T cells from blood. The source of this sequence is a woman between 40 and 55 years old in good health. The rearrangement uses TRBV5-4 and TRBJ1-6; D might be TRBD1 (6 bases). Written as DNA, the CDR3 is TGTGCCAGCAGACCGGACAGCTTGAATTCACCCCTCCACTTT. Its translation is CASRPDSLNSPLHF.